The table lists the clone carrying this T cell receptor (beta chain) with a count of one. MiXCR, applied by TCRdb to the RT-PCR reads, yields one record per CDR3 protein. The top ten hold around 6.8% of the sample, which has 410,000 or so distinct CDR3 sequences, approximately 16% seen once. The sample belongs to a study of patients and donors after allogeneic stem cell transplantation. This TCR was sampled from a human donor who was either an allogeneic HSCT recipient or a stem cell or donor lymphocyte infusion donor (not recorded which). It is not recorded whose cells these are; they may come from a transplant donor. The sequencing input was blood, either unsorted or a sorted T cell fraction (not recorded which).

CDR3 coding DNA: TGTGCCAGCAGCTCGAGTGATCTCGCAGATACGCAGTATTTT. Its protein is CASSSSDLADTQYF. The chain has TRBV11-3 and TRBJ2-3; D is unresolved. The CDR3 totals 14 residues. V dropped 4 bases and J dropped 4 bases, with 12 bases sitting between them. CDR1 SGHNT and CDR2 YENEEA come from the germline V gene.